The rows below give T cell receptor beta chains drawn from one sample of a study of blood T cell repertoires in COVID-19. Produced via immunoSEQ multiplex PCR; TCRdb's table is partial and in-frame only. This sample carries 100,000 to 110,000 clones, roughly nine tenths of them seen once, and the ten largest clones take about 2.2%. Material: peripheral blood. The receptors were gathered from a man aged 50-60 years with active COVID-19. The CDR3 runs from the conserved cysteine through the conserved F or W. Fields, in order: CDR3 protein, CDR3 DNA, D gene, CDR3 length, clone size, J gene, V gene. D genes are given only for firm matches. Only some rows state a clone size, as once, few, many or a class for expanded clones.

CACPGLAGAGNEQFF | TGTGCCTGCCCGGGACTAGCGGGGGCAGGAAATGAGCAGTTCTTC | TRBD2 | 15 | NA | TRBJ2-1 | TRBV2
CASSLEGRGVGGGYTF | TGCGCCAGCAGCTTGGAGGGTCGGGGGGTAGGAGGAGGCTACACCTTC | NA | 16 | NA | TRBJ1-2 | TRBV5-1
CTSSNPRGLARTDTQYF | TGCACCAGCAGCAATCCCAGGGGACTAGCGAGAACAGATACGCAGTATTTT | NA | 17 | NA | TRBJ2-3 | TRBV1
CASSAPGQGDEKLFF | TGTGCCAGCAGTGCTCCGGGACAGGGGGATGAAAAACTGTTTTTT | TRBD1 | 15 | NA | TRBJ1-4 | TRBV25-1
CASGGARDQPQHF | TGTGCCAGCGGGGGGGCTAGGGATCAGCCCCAGCATTTT | NA | 13 | once | TRBJ1-5 | TRBV2
CAWSVRGNSNQPQHF | TGTGCCTGGAGTGTACGAGGGAATAGCAATCAGCCCCAGCATTTT | NA | 15 | NA | TRBJ1-5 | TRBV30
CASSPTTGNTEAFF | TGTGCCAGCTCACCAACGACGGGGAACACTGAAGCTTTCTTT | NA | 14 | NA | TRBJ1-1 | TRBV18
CASSVAPTGGRAEAFF | TGTGCCAGCAGCGTAGCCCCGACAGGGGGTCGGGCTGAAGCTTTCTTT | TRBD1 | 16 | NA | TRBJ1-1 | TRBV9
CASSKGASGANVLTF | TGTGCCAGTAGTAAAGGGGCCTCTGGGGCCAACGTCCTGACTTTC | NA | 15 | NA | TRBJ2-6 | TRBV19
CASSLGSGTGETQYF | TGCGCCAGCAGCTTGGGTAGCGGGACGGGGGAGACCCAGTACTTC | TRBD2 | 15 | NA | TRBJ2-5 | TRBV5-1
CASTLTSGRTYNEQFF | TGTGCCAGTACCCTGACTAGCGGGAGAACCTACAATGAGCAGTTCTTC | TRBD2 | 16 | NA | TRBJ2-1 | TRBV19
CASSLDYFGTGLGYTF | TGTGCCAGCAGCTTAGATTACTTTGGGACAGGCCTTGGCTACACCTTC | TRBD1 | 16 | NA | TRBJ1-2 | TRBV7-9
CASSEPYKQGPHGYTF | TGCGCCAGCAGTGAGCCCTATAAACAGGGCCCCCATGGCTACACCTTC | NA | 16 | NA | TRBJ1-2 | TRBV10-2
CATRGGQGFEAFF | TGTGCCACAAGGGGAGGGCAAGGATTTGAAGCTTTCTTT | NA | 13 | NA | TRBJ1-1 | TRBV6-5
CASSLAGDPNTEAFF | TGTGCCAGCAGTTTGGCAGGCGACCCGAACACTGAAGCTTTCTTT | NA | 15 | NA | TRBJ1-1 | TRBV27
CASSYPTGNQPQHF | TGTGCCAGCAGTTACCCTACAGGGAATCAGCCCCAGCATTTT | NA | 14 | NA | TRBJ1-5 | TRBV7-9
CATSRDRVMNTEAFF | TGTGCCACCAGCAGAGACAGGGTCATGAACACTGAAGCTTTCTTT | NA | 15 | NA | TRBJ1-1 | TRBV15
CASSQVGGTGQNIQYF | TGCGCCAGCAGCCAAGTAGGTGGGACAGGGCAAAACATTCAGTACTTC | TRBD1 | 16 | NA | TRBJ2-4 | TRBV4-1
CASTLTGSSYNEQFF | TGTGCCAGCACCTTAACCGGGTCATCCTACAATGAGCAGTTCTTC | NA | 15 | once | TRBJ2-1 | TRBV5-6
CASNRGQGRSEAFF | TGTGCCAGCAACCGAGGACAGGGGAGGTCTGAAGCTTTCTTT | TRBD1 | 14 | NA | TRBJ1-1 | TRBV6-5